This section outlines one T cell receptor (beta chain) sequence together with its context. The data stem from a study of T cells in localized non-small cell lung cancer. Measured with immunoSEQ multiplex PCR; TCRdb has only the in-frame clones, and not every one. The sample lists 19,000 or so clones, about four fifths occurring once. The CDR3 is 11 residues long. V lost 5 bases and J lost 6, with 9 bases in between. Germline V gene lookup returns CDR1 SGHTS and CDR2 YDEGEE. The sequence was collected from a male donor aged 60 or over with stage III lung adenocarcinoma. This chain uses TRBV5-8 with TRBJ2-7, with D hard to call. Source: peripheral blood, taken before any cancer treatment. The CDR3 DNA sequence: TGTGCCAGCAGTTACTACCTCGAGCAGTACTTC. Translation: CASSYYLEQYF.